This T cell receptor beta chain emerged from a study of blood T cell repertoires in COVID-19. Points on this clone: One end of the junction varies from germline; a read error may be responsible.

Sequencing was performed with immunoSEQ multiplex PCR; in TCRdb, only in-frame clones are kept and a portion is missing. The sample includes roughly 330,000 clones, roughly 87% of them seen just once. In germline, CDR1 is MNHEY, CDR2 SMNVEV (reference sequence). This CDR3 has 13 residues. A Seattle source enrolled patients during active infection and followed them longitudinally. Sequencing was performed on peripheral blood. The clonotype originates from a man younger than 45 with COVID-19, enrolled during active disease. J is TRBJ2-7 and V is TRBV27, with D uncertain. CDR3 bases: TGTGCCAGCAGTTTAGAAGCCTCCTCCGAGCAGTACTTC. It translates to CASSLEASSEQYF.